The 19 T cell receptor beta chains below all came from one sample that was sequenced in a study of T cells in Graves' hyperthyroidism and ophthalmopathy. RNA transcripts provided the source from which TCR beta CDR3 regions were amplified. The HTBI primer set served for first-round RT-PCR of the TCR CDR3. One entry per CDR3 protein, called by TCRdb with MiXCR from the multiplex PCR reads. The sample holds roughly 740,000 distinct CDR3 sequences; over 15% are singletons and the top ten take around 8%. The sample comprised blood. These TCRs come from a man younger than 35 with Graves' hyperthyroidism.

This chain connects TRBV2 to TRBJ1-2, with D possibly TRBD1 on 6 matching bases. The V and J ends lost 9 bases and 3 bases respectively, with 8 bases between them. The CDR3 consists of 11 residues. Germline loops: CDR1 SNHLY, CDR2 FYNNEI. CDR3 coding DNA: TGTGCCAGTCGACAGGACTATGGCTACACCTTC. It codes for CASRQDYGYTF.

J is TRBJ1-4 and V is TRBV9; D call uncertain. The ends were cut back, 3 bases at V and 5 bases at J, with 5 bases in the middle. The CDR3 spans 12 residues. CDR1 and CDR2 (germline): SGDLS, YYNGEE. CDR3 loop: CASSGSNEKLFF. In DNA, the CDR3 is TGTGCCAGCAGCGGATCCAATGAAAAACTGTTTTTT.

This clonotype was found many times. Germline is not matched at one junction end, which may reflect a read error. This chain uses TRBV30 with TRBJ1-5; D ambiguous. From germline, CDR1 is GTSNPN and CDR2 SVGIG (reference sequence). The CDR3 runs 14 residues. CDR3 bases: TGTGCCTGGAGTGACACGGGAGGGTATCAACCCCAGCATTTT. This sequence encodes CAWSDTGGYQPQHF.

This clonotype was seen only a few times. The chain links TRBV20-1 to TRBJ2-7, with 9 bases lining up with TRBD2. With 0 bases clipped from V and 0 bases from J, the junction kept 3 bases outside the gene matches. Germline-derived CDR1 and CDR2 are DFQATT and SNEGSKA (reference sequence). This CDR3 is 15 amino acids long. CDR3 sequence reads: CSARETSGNSYEQYF. The CDR3 DNA reads as TGCAGTGCTAGAGAGACTAGCGGAAACTCCTACGAGCAGTACTTC.

The rearrangement uses TRBV14 and TRBJ2-1; D possibly corresponds to TRBD2 (6 bases). V was pared by 4 bases and J by 5 bases, with 12 bases between. This CDR3 contains 14 residues. Per the germline V gene, CDR1 is SGHDN and CDR2 is FVKESK. In DNA form, the CDR3 reads TGTGCCAGCAGCCTCCCGGGGGTAGACAATGAGCAGTTCTTC. It specifies CASSLPGVDNEQFF.

This clonotype was recorded many times. V and J are TRBV6-2 or TRBV6-3 and TRBJ2-5; 13 nucleotides align to TRBD2. The J segment lost 1 base and the V segment lost 8 bases, leaving 4 bases of the junction unmatched. The CDR3 loop spans 15 amino acids. Germline V gene data show CDR1 as MNHEY and CDR2 as SVGEGT. The CDR3 here is CASRTSGRAQETQYF. The CDR3 DNA reads TGTGCCAGCCGTACTAGCGGGAGGGCCCAAGAGACCCAGTACTTC.

In its sample, this clonotype was seen many times. The chain combines TRBV2 with TRBJ1-1; no clear D gene. Per germline, CDR1 SNHLY and CDR2 FYNNEI. Between the trimmed V and J ends, which lost 7 bases and 1 base, there was a span of 10 bases. The length of the CDR3 is 13 residues. The CDR3 DNA reads as TGTGCCAGCATTTCGGACGGGAACACTGAAGCTTTCTTT. Its translation is CASISDGNTEAFF.

This clonotype was seen ten or more times. The gene calls are TRBV12-3 or TRBV12-4 and TRBJ1-4; D remains ambiguous. The CDR3 sequence is 13 residues long. Trimming left V 7 bases short and J 0 bases short, with 6 bases between. The CDR3 DNA follows: TGTGCCAGCAAGGGAGCAACTAATGAAAAACTGTTTTTT. Translation: CASKGATNEKLFF.

Concerning this clonotype: A much larger clone differs by one base, so this may be a read error. V usage is TRBV18 and J usage is TRBJ1-2, with 9 bases that match TRBD1. The V gene end was trimmed by 5 bases and the J gene end by 2 bases; junction bases not matched to a gene: 6. CDR1 is KGHSH, CDR2 LQKENI, per germline. CDR3 length: 15 amino acids. Here the CDR3 reads CASSEMTGGNYGYTF. CDR3 DNA: TGTGCCAGCTCAGAAATGACAGGGGGGAACTATGGCTACACCTTC. Drawing the rest from reference TRBV18 and TRBJ1-2, the complete variable domain is NAGVMQNPRHLVRRRGQEARLRCSPMKGHSHVYWYRQLPEEGLKFMVYLQKENIIDESGMPKERFSAEFPKEGPSILRIQQVVRGDSAAYFCASSEMTGGNYGYTFGSGTRLTVV.

Many counts were recorded for this clonotype. The chain is built from TRBV2 and TRBJ2-7; the D gene is possibly TRBD2 (5 bases). Trimming removed 7 bases from V and 6 bases from J, with 19 bases in between. The CDR3 runs to 14 residues. The germline CDR1 and CDR2 sequences are SNHLY and FYNNEI. The CDR3 DNA reads TGTGCCAGCACGCAATCTACGGGGATAGGCGAGCAGTACTTC. This translates into CASTQSTGIGEQYF. The full variable domain, in which reference TRBV2 and TRBJ2-7 provide the parts outside the CDR3, is EPEVTQTPSHQVTQMGQEVILRCVPISNHLYFYWYRQILGQKVEFLVSFYNNEISEKSEIFDDQFSVERPDGSNFTLKIRSTKLEDSAMYFCASTQSTGIGEQYFGPGTRLTVT.

This clonotype was counted only a few times. The chain employs TRBV7-2 and TRBJ2-2; TRBD2 matches 13 bases. The J segment lost 3 bases and the V segment lost 5 bases, leaving 6 bases of the junction unmatched. Per germline, CDR1 SGHTA and CDR2 FQGNSA. The CDR3 has 17 amino acids. DNA of the CDR3: TGTGCCAGCAGCGATACTAGCGGGAGGGCCCACACCGGGGAGCTGTTTTTT. It is translated as CASSDTSGRAHTGELFF. Using reference TRBV7-2 and TRBJ2-2 for the parts outside the CDR3, the full variable domain is GAGVSQSPSNKVTEKGKDVELRCDPISGHTALYWYRQSLGQGLEFLIYFQGNSAPDKSGLPSDRFSAERTGGSVSTLTIQRTQQEDSAVYLCASSDTSGRAHTGELFFGEGSRLTVL.

This chain joins TRBV15 and TRBJ2-5, with 10 bases fitting TRBD2. The CDR3 is made up of 14 amino acids. Unmatched junction bases numbered 4, after V lost 6 bases and J lost 3 bases. Germline CDR1 and CDR2: LNHNV and YYDKDF (reference sequence). The CDR3: CATRLLAGEETQYF. For the CDR3, the DNA is TGTGCCACCAGGCTGCTAGCGGGAGAAGAGACCCAGTACTTC.

At least ten counts were recorded for this clonotype. A junction end diverges from the germline sequence, so it may reflect a read error. The chain employs TRBV3-1 and TRBJ1-3; 10 bases line up with TRBD1. Germline CDR1 is LGHDT and CDR2 is YNNKEL (reference sequence). The CDR3 contains 15 residues. CDR3 sequence: CASSQGQGAGNTIYF. The CDR3 coding sequence is TGTGCCAGCAGTCAAGGACAGGGGGCTGGAAACACCATATATTTT.

This clonotype was seen only a few times. Its ends do not fully match the called genes, so a read error is possible. The V and J genes are TRBV7-2 and TRBJ2-2, with D perhaps TRBD2 (7 bases). CDR1 SGHTA and CDR2 FQGNSA come from the germline V gene. This CDR3 has 17 residues. This CDR3 is CASSPLLGGLYTGGLFF. In DNA, the CDR3 is TGTGCCAGCAGCCCGCTTCTAGGGGGACTATACACCGGGGGGCTGTTTTTT.

The chain joins TRBV28 to TRBJ2-2; possibly TRBD2 for D (6 bases). V gave up 4 bases and J gave up 6 bases, with 9 bases separating them. Germline CDR1 and CDR2: MDHEN and SYDVKM. CDR3 length equals 13 residues. CDR3 nucleotides: TGTGCCAGCAGTTCCTCGGGGGCCGGGGAGCTGTTTTTT. This translates into CASSSSGAGELFF. Drawing the rest from reference TRBV28 and TRBJ2-2, the complete variable domain is DVKVTQSSRYLVKRTGEKVFLECVQDMDHENMFWYRQDPGLGLRLIYFSYDVKMKEKGDIPEGYSVSREKKERFSLILESASTNQTSMYLCASSSSGAGELFFGEGSRLTVL.

This clonotype was found many times. The chain employs TRBV7-8 and TRBJ2-5, with 8 positions matching TRBD1. Unmatched junction bases numbered 5, after V lost 5 bases and J lost 3 bases. The CDR3 is made up of 14 amino acids. Germline CDR1 SGHVS, CDR2 FQNEAQ. The CDR3 reads CASSHRDRKETQYF. CDR3 nucleotides: TGTGCCAGCAGCCACAGGGACAGGAAAGAGACCCAGTACTTC.

This clonotype was recorded at least ten times. The chain carries TRBV28 and TRBJ2-3; 7 positions match TRBD2. Germline CDR1 and CDR2: MDHEN and SYDVKM. The V and J ends lost 6 bases and 5 bases, in that order; junction bases with no gene match: 5. The CDR3 has 13 amino acids. CDR3 bases: TGTGCCAGCAGAACGGGAGGTGTAGATACGCAGTATTTT. Amino acid sequence: CASRTGGVDTQYF.

V gene TRBV24-1 combines with J gene TRBJ1-2; D is ambiguous. Germline V gene data show CDR1 as KGHDR and CDR2 as SFDVKD. Trimming took off 3 bases at V and 3 bases at J, with 10 bases between the two ends. The CDR3 has 14 residues. The CDR3 nucleotides are TGTGCCACCAGTGATCCCGACGGATACTATGGCTACACCTTC. This codes for CATSDPDGYYGYTF.

The CDR3 spells CASSLRDTFVTDTQYF. The DNA of the CDR3 is TGTGCCAGCAGTTTAAGGGACACCTTCGTCACAGATACGCAGTATTTT. The chain has TRBV27 and TRBJ2-3; D is perhaps TRBD1 (6 bases). This CDR3 is 16 amino acids long. Trimming took off 2 bases at V and 2 bases at J, with 14 bases between the two ends. Germline CDR1 MNHEY, CDR2 SMNVEV (reference sequence).